The 27 T cell receptor beta chains given below trace back to one sample, sequenced in a study of blood T cell repertoires in COVID-19. Sequencing was performed with immunoSEQ multiplex PCR; in TCRdb, only in-frame clones are kept and a portion is missing. Of about 260,000 clones listed, roughly 84% were seen once; the top ten hold around 7.8%. The sample comprised peripheral blood. These receptor sequences come from a human donor in a cohort sampled during active COVID-19.

V is TRBV4-2 and J is TRBJ2-7; D possibly corresponds to TRBD2 (5 bases). The length of the CDR3 is 14 residues. CDR1 and CDR2 from the germline V gene are LGHNA and YNFKEQ. Trimming took off 0 bases at V and 6 bases at J, with 12 bases between the two ends. The DNA of the CDR3 is TGTGCCAGCAGCCAAGATGTACTAGGGAGCGAGCAGTACTTC. Protein sequence: CASSQDVLGSEQYF.

The chain combines TRBV28 with TRBJ2-7; D is possibly TRBD1 (5 bases). Trimming removed 5 bases at V and 0 bases at J, with 17 bases between. Germline V gives CDR1 MDHEN, CDR2 SYDVKM. This CDR3 comprises 16 residues. CDR3 sequence: CASSLTRGSGSYEQYF. In DNA form, the CDR3 reads TGTGCCAGCAGTCTCACAAGGGGTAGTGGCTCCTACGAGCAGTACTTC.

The chain is built from TRBV7-9 and TRBJ1-2; 9 positions match TRBD1. Germline V gives CDR1 SEHNR, CDR2 FQNEAQ (reference sequence). The CDR3 is 14 amino acids. Trimming at V came to 1 base and at J to 7 bases, leaving 4 bases not matched to a gene. This CDR3 reads CASSLGGQGSGYTF. The CDR3 DNA is TGTGCCAGCAGCTTAGGGGGACAGGGTTCTGGCTACACCTTC.

V and J are TRBV7-8 and TRBJ1-3, with 8 nucleotides matching TRBD1. CDR1 and CDR2 from the germline V gene are SGHVS and FQNEAQ. CDR3 length equals 15 residues. Germline trimming cut 3 bases from V and 5 bases from J; bases unmatched to any gene: 6. This CDR3 reads CASSLDRVGRNTIYF. In nucleotides, the CDR3 is TGTGCCAGCAGCTTGGACAGGGTCGGACGAAACACCATATATTTT.

This clone appeared a few times. The chain uses TRBV4-3 and TRBJ2-5; D remains unclear. Germline lookup yields CDR1 LGHNA and CDR2 YSLEER. CDR3 length: 14 residues. V was pared by 1 base and J by 1 base, with 7 bases between. CDR3 DNA sequence: TGCGCCAGCAGCCAAGGGGCTCTCCAAGAGACCCAGTACTTC. Protein sequence: CASSQGALQETQYF.

Written as DNA, the CDR3 is TGCGCCAGCAGCCAAGTTCTGGGGGCTAGCGGGAGCACAGATACGCAGTATTTT. Amino acids: CASSQVLGASGSTDTQYF. V usage is TRBV4-1 and J usage is TRBJ2-3, with TRBD2 identical over 8 bases. Trimming at V came to 1 base and at J to 0 bases, leaving 9 bases not matched to a gene. This CDR3 is built from 18 residues. Germline V lookup: CDR1 MGHRA, CDR2 YSYEKL.

The chain joins TRBV28 to TRBJ2-3; TRBD1 is a possible D gene (5 bases). Germline V gene data show CDR1 as MDHEN and CDR2 as SYDVKM. Trimming removed 3 bases at V and 3 bases at J, with 16 bases between. CDR3 size: 16 residues. The CDR3 reads CASSLGFGARTDTQYF. The CDR3 coding sequence is TGTGCCAGCAGTTTGGGCTTTGGGGCTCGGACAGATACGCAGTATTTT.

This clone was detected only once. This rearrangement joins TRBV6-6 to TRBJ2-7, with D tentatively TRBD2 (5 bases). Between the trimmed V and J ends, which lost 8 bases and 0 bases, there was a span of 14 bases. The germline V gene has CDR1 MNHNY and CDR2 SVGAGI (reference sequence). This CDR3 is built from 14 residues. Here the CDR3 DNA reads TGTGCCAGCCATTCCGAGGGTTACTCCTACGAGCAGTACTTC. It yields the protein CASHSEGYSYEQYF.

V and J are TRBV15 and TRBJ1-2; 8 bases line up with TRBD1. Unmatched junction bases numbered 5, after V lost 0 bases and J lost 5 bases. Germline CDR1 reads LNHNV; CDR2 reads YYDKDF (reference sequence). This CDR3 is built from 15 residues. CDR3 sequence (DNA): TGTGCCACCAGCAGAGATCAGGGGGCGAGATATGGCTACACCTTC. The encoded protein is CATSRDQGARYGYTF.

V is TRBV18 and J is TRBJ2-7, with a possible D match to TRBD2 (7 bases). The CDR3 loop spans 14 amino acids. V gave up 3 bases and J gave up 2 bases, with 11 bases separating them. From germline, CDR1 is KGHSH and CDR2 LQKENI. CDR3 residues: CASSPTGGAYEQYF. CDR3 DNA sequence: TGTGCCAGCTCACCGACGGGGGGCGCCTACGAGCAGTACTTC.

The chain combines TRBV10-2 with TRBJ1-2, with D unresolved. V was cut by 11 bases and J by 4 bases, with 17 bases left in between. This CDR3 region has 13 residues. Germline V gene data show CDR1 as WSHSY and CDR2 as SAAADI. CDR3 nucleotides: TGCGCCTGTTCGGGGTCCGGGAGCTATGGCTACACCTTC. Translated, it gives CACSGSGSYGYTF.

The chain couples TRBV28 to TRBJ1-5, with D maybe TRBD1 (6 bases). Trimming left V 3 bases short and J 3 bases short, with 9 bases between. Germline V gene lookup returns CDR1 MDHEN and CDR2 SYDVKM. The length of the CDR3 is 14 residues. In nucleotides, the CDR3 is TGTGCCAGCAGTTTGAGGGGGTACAATCAGCCCCAGCATTTT. Translating gives CASSLRGYNQPQHF.

J is TRBJ1-1 and V is TRBV3-1 (or the pseudogene TRBV3-2); D ambiguous. The germline gives CDR1 LGHDT, CDR2 YNNKEL (reference sequence). CDR3 length equals 13 residues. Trimming pared 3 bases from V and 0 bases from J, leaving 5 bases between. The CDR3, as DNA: TGTGCCAGCAGCCAGAGTCTGAACACTGAAGCTTTCTTT. Its protein is CASSQSLNTEAFF.

The gene calls are TRBV24-1 and TRBJ2-2; TRBD1 agrees at 9 bases. V lost 2 bases to trimming and J lost 2 bases; unmatched junction nucleotides: 5. The CDR3 covers 17 residues. Germline V CDR1 and CDR2: KGHDR, SFDVKD. The CDR3 is CATSDSQGALNTGELFF. The CDR3, as DNA: TGTGCCACCAGTGATTCACAGGGGGCGCTTAACACCGGGGAGCTGTTTTTT.

This sequence joins TRBV11-2 and TRBJ2-7; 9 nucleotides line up with TRBD1. The CDR3 has 18 amino acids. Germline CDR1 is SGHAT and CDR2 is FQNNGV. The trim removed 4 bases at V and 2 bases at J, leaving 15 bases unmatched. The DNA of the CDR3 is TGTGCCAGCAGCTCTTCACCGGGACAGGGCCTGACAACCTACGAGCAGTACTTC. This translates into CASSSSPGQGLTTYEQYF.

This clone turned up a few times. The chain couples TRBV12-3 or TRBV12-4 to TRBJ2-1; TRBD1 agrees at 7 bases. This CDR3 comprises 13 residues. V shed 2 bases, J shed 11 bases, and the junction held 6 bases outside the gene matches. The chain's CDR3 is CASSLNRQGKQFF. The CDR3 nucleotides read TGTGCCAGCAGTTTAAATCGACAGGGCAAGCAGTTCTTC.

This clone is a singleton in its sample. The rearrangement links TRBV5-1 to TRBJ1-5; no firm D call. The V gene's germline CDR1 is SGHRS and CDR2 YFSETQ. V was cut by 5 bases and J by 2 bases, with 14 bases left in between. This CDR3 has 15 amino acids. The CDR3 DNA reads as TGCGCCAGCAGATATGATCTATCCGGCAATCAGCCCCAGCATTTT. Amino acids: CASRYDLSGNQPQHF.

The chain has TRBV9 and TRBJ2-7, with a possible D match to TRBD2 (6 bases). Germline-derived CDR1 and CDR2 are SGDLS and YYNGEE. There are 14 residues in the CDR3. V was cut by 2 bases and J by 0 bases, with 9 bases left in between. CDR3 DNA sequence: TGTGCCAGCAGCGTCCGGGACTCCTCCTACGAGCAGTACTTC. It encodes CASSVRDSSYEQYF. The complete variable domain, with remaining parts taken from reference TRBV9 and TRBJ2-7, reads DSGVTQTPKHLITATGQRVTLRCSPRSGDLSVYWYQQSLDQGLQFLIQYYNGEERAKGNILERFSAQQFPDLHSELNLSSLELGDSALYFCASSVRDSSYEQYFGPGTRLTVT.

For this clone: An end of the junction does not agree with germline; a read error may underlie this. J is TRBJ2-2 and V is TRBV20-1; 7 nucleotides match TRBD2. This CDR3 contains 14 residues. Germline CDR1 and CDR2: DFQATT and SNEGSKA (reference sequence). The CDR3 here is CSASPSGNAGELFF. In nucleotides, the CDR3 is TGCAGTGCTAGTCCCAGCGGGAACGCCGGGGAGCTGTTTTTT.

CDR3 residues: CASSSDRVWYGYTF. The CDR3 coding sequence is TGTGCCAGCAGCTCCGACAGGGTATGGTATGGCTACACCTTC. The J gene is TRBJ1-2, the V gene TRBV11-2; 7 positions agree with TRBD1. Unmatched junction bases numbered 7, after V lost 4 bases and J lost 5 bases. The germline CDR1 and CDR2 sequences are SGHAT and FQNNGV. The CDR3 sequence is 14 residues long.

The CDR3 loop is CASSKVAKDRAVQPQHF. CDR3 DNA: TGTGCCAGCAGCAAAGTCGCCAAGGACAGGGCTGTTCAGCCCCAGCATTTT. V usage is TRBV21-1 and J usage is TRBJ1-5; the DNA was not compared with TRBD1, the D call given in the table. TRBV21-1 is flagged as a pseudogene. This CDR3 spans 17 amino acids.

The genes are TRBV20-1 and TRBJ1-1, with D possibly being TRBD1 (6 bases). Trimming took off 3 bases at V and 0 bases at J, with 8 bases between the two ends. There are 13 residues in the CDR3. Germline-derived CDR1 and CDR2 are DFQATT and SNEGSKA (reference sequence). In DNA, the CDR3 is TGCAGTGCTAGTACAGGGATGAACACTGAAGCTTTCTTT. Translation gives CSASTGMNTEAFF.

The genes are TRBV5-1 and TRBJ2-1; 10 bases fit TRBD2. The CDR3 totals 18 residues. Germline trimming cut 0 bases from V and 2 bases from J; bases unmatched to any gene: 8. Germline V gene sequence: CDR1 SGHRS, CDR2 YFSETQ. The DNA of the CDR3 is TGCGCCAGCAGCTTGGTTCTTTCTAGCGGGGGTCCCTACAATGAGCAGTTCTTC. Its protein is CASSLVLSSGGPYNEQFF.

J is TRBJ2-7 and V is TRBV18; the match to TRBD2 covers 7 bases. Trimming cost V 3 bases and J 2 bases; bases outside gene matches: 4. The CDR3 is made up of 14 amino acids. Germline CDR1 is KGHSH and CDR2 is LQKENI. CDR3 nucleotide sequence: TGTGCCAGCTCACCGGGGGGGTTGCCCTACGAGCAGTACTTC. Amino acid sequence: CASSPGGLPYEQYF. Looking up the rest from reference TRBV18 and TRBJ2-7 gives the full variable domain: NAGVMQNPRHLVRRRGQEARLRCSPMKGHSHVYWYRQLPEEGLKFMVYLQKENIIDESGMPKERFSAEFPKEGPSILRIQQVVRGDSAAYFCASSPGGLPYEQYFGPGTRLTVT.

V is TRBV19 and J is TRBJ2-3, with TRBD1 identical over 7 bases. Germline V gives CDR1 LNHDA, CDR2 SQIVND (reference sequence). V lost 7 bases to trimming and J lost 6 bases; unmatched junction nucleotides: 13. CDR3 length: 15 amino acids. CDR3 sequence reads: CASKREGATWDTQYF. The CDR3 DNA reads TGTGCCAGTAAGAGAGAGGGGGCAACTTGGGATACGCAGTATTTT.

The chain uses TRBV7-6 and TRBJ1-6, with TRBD1 matching over 8 bases. The CDR3 runs 17 residues. The germline gives CDR1 SGHVS, CDR2 FNYEAQ. V trimming: 5 bases; J trimming: 9 bases; junction bases outside the gene matches: 15. CDR3 nucleotide sequence: TGTGCCAGCAGCCCCCTGGAGGCAGGGGGCAAAACTTCACCCCTCCACTTT. It translates to CASSPLEAGGKTSPLHF.

In this sample, this clone turned up a few times. This rearrangement joins TRBV7-9 to TRBJ2-7; 9 bases fit TRBD1. Per the germline V gene, CDR1 is SEHNR and CDR2 is FQNEAQ (reference sequence). J was trimmed by 1 base and V by 5 bases; bases with no gene match: 3. The CDR3 spans 14 residues. In DNA, the CDR3 is TGTGCCAGCAGCGGACAGGGGATTTCCTACGAGCAGTACTTC. It translates to CASSGQGISYEQYF.